These T cell receptor beta chains were read from a single sample in a study of technical replicates of blood from several donors. The method was immunoSEQ multiplex PCR; TCRdb's version includes in-frame clones alone and lacks a portion of them. This sample carries about 80,000 clones, roughly 94% of them seen once, and the ten largest clones take about 0.37%. The sequencing sample was made of T cells isolated from PBMCs. The receptors were sampled from a human donor in good health. CDR3s include the opening cysteine and the closing phenylalanine or tryptophan. D genes are given only for firm matches. Where a row states a size, it is once, few, many or the class of an expanded clone; other rows omit it.

v_call	j_call	clone_size	d_call	cdr3_aa	cdr3_nt
TRBV7-9	TRBJ2-7	once	-	CASSLDLFYEQYF	TGTGCCAGCAGCTTAGATCTGTTCTACGAGCAGTACTTC
TRBV4-2	TRBJ2-3	-	TRBD2	CASSQVVAGGTDTQYF	TGTGCCAGCAGCCAAGTAGTAGCGGGAGGTACAGATACGCAGTATTTT
TRBV6-6	TRBJ2-7	-	-	CASSYSSFSYEQYF	TGTGCCAGCAGTTACTCGTCGTTCTCCTACGAGCAGTACTTC
TRBV4-1	TRBJ2-1	-	TRBD2	CASSPGLVRYNEQFF	TGCGCCAGCAGCCCCGGACTAGTCCGCTACAATGAGCAGTTCTTC
TRBV7-9	TRBJ1-1	-	-	CASSPGQEAFF	TGTGCCAGCAGCCCCGGACAGGAAGCTTTCTTT
TRBV4-3	TRBJ2-1	-	TRBD1	CASSQDVTGGYNEQFF	TGCGCCAGCAGCCAAGATGTGACAGGGGGGTACAATGAGCAGTTCTTC
TRBV7-2	TRBJ2-3	-	TRBD2	CASSYQREPAADTQYF	TGTGCCAGCAGTTACCAGCGGGAGCCGGCTGCCGATACGCAGTATTTT
TRBV5-4	TRBJ1-1	-	TRBD1	CASSLDRGDNPAFF	TGTGCCAGCAGCTTGGACAGGGGGGACAATCCGGCTTTCTTT
TRBV10-1	TRBJ2-7	-	-	CASSDGYEQYF	TGCGCCAGCAGTGACGGGTACGAGCAGTACTTC
TRBV9	TRBJ2-1	-	-	CASSPRLSSYNEQFF	TGTGCCAGCAGCCCTCGACTGAGCTCCTACAATGAGCAGTTCTTC
TRBV7-9	TRBJ2-1	-	TRBD2	CAAWGLAGENEQFF	TGTGCCGCATGGGGCCTAGCGGGAGAGAATGAGCAGTTCTTC
TRBV7-2	TRBJ2-5	-	TRBD1	CASSQGQRDQETQYF	TGTGCCAGCAGCCAGGGACAGAGGGATCAAGAGACCCAGTACTTC
TRBV5-1	TRBJ2-3	-	-	CASSLVTAGTDTQYF	TGCGCCAGCAGCTTGGTTACAGCCGGCACAGATACGCAGTATTTT
TRBV2	TRBJ1-1	once	-	CASNREYTEAFF	TGTGCCAGCAACAGGGAATACACTGAAGCTTTCTTT
TRBV6-5	TRBJ1-5	-	-	CASSYSNSYQPQHF	TGTGCCAGCAGTTACTCAAACAGCTATCAGCCCCAGCATTTT
TRBV7-9	TRBJ2-6	-	-	CASNLRDSSGANVLTF	TGTGCCAGCAACTTGAGGGATAGCTCTGGGGCCAACGTCCTGACTTTC
TRBV15	TRBJ1-5	-	-	CATSSGGEDQPQHF	TGTGCCACCAGCAGCGGGGGGGAGGATCAGCCCCAGCATTTT
TRBV27	TRBJ1-1	-	TRBD1	CASRLQQGAMTEAFF	TGTGCCAGCAGGTTACAACAGGGGGCAATGACTGAAGCTTTCTTT
TRBV15	TRBJ1-4	-	-	CATSTPVGGRENEKLFF	TGTGCCACCAGCACCCCCGTCGGGGGACGTGAGAATGAAAAACTGTTTTTT
TRBV18	TRBJ2-7	-	-	CASSPYSSYEQYF	TGTGCCAGCTCACCCTACAGCTCCTACGAGCAGTACTTC
TRBV5-4	TRBJ2-3	-	TRBD2	CASSLGLAGGPGQDTQYF	TGTGCCAGCAGCTTAGGACTAGCGGGAGGGCCCGGTCAAGATACGCAGTATTTT
TRBV19	TRBJ2-6	-	TRBD1	CASMIGDRGVAGANVLTF	TGTGCCAGTATGATAGGGGACAGGGGAGTGGCTGGGGCCAACGTCCTGACTTTC